One sample yielded the 17 T cell receptor beta chains listed below, sequenced in a study of cytomegalovirus exposure and HLA in healthy donors. The PCR used 60 Vbeta and 13 Jbeta primers. Sequencing was performed with immunoSEQ multiplex PCR; in TCRdb, only in-frame clones are kept and a portion is missing. This sample carries 90,000 to 150,000 clones, more than 65% of them seen once, and the ten largest clones take 9.5% to 12%. The sequenced material came from PBMCs. Receptors originate from a man between 40 and 49 years old in good health and CMV-seropositive.

In DNA form, the CDR3 reads TGCAGCGGCCGGGCGGGGGGCCAGGATACGCAGTATTTT. Translation gives CSGRAGGQDTQYF. This sequence joins TRBV29-1 and TRBJ2-3, with 8 nucleotides matching TRBD2. Germline lookup yields CDR1 SQVTM and CDR2 ANQGSEA. The CDR3 loop spans 13 amino acids. J lost 6 bases, V lost 7 bases, and 9 bases had no gene match.

The gene calls are TRBV4-2 and TRBJ2-7; 10 bases are shared with TRBD2. V shed 0 bases and J 3 bases; nucleotides not matched to a gene: 5. The CDR3 contains 16 residues. Germline V lookup: CDR1 LGHNA, CDR2 YNFKEQ. CDR3 bases: TGTGCCAGCAGCCAAGATTACAGCGGGGGGGTCTACGAGCAGTACTTC. Protein product: CASSQDYSGGVYEQYF.

V usage is TRBV15 and J usage is TRBJ2-2; a weak D match, TRBD1 (6 bases). V dropped 1 base and J dropped 1 base, with 7 bases sitting between them. CDR3 length equals 15 residues. Germline V gene data show CDR1 as LNHNV and CDR2 as YYDKDF (reference sequence). The CDR3 loop reads CATSRGGQNTGELFF. The CDR3 nucleotides read TGTGCCACCAGCAGAGGGGGACAGAACACCGGGGAGCTGTTTTTT.

This clone appeared a few times. The chain combines TRBV6-5 with TRBJ1-2, with D unresolved. The germline CDR1 and CDR2 sequences are MNHEY and SVGAGI. The CDR3 sequence is 16 residues long. V dropped 4 bases and J dropped 5 bases, with 20 bases sitting between them. CDR3 in amino acids: CASSFTSQGGKYGYTF. CDR3 bases: TGTGCCAGCAGTTTTACCTCCCAAGGAGGGAAATATGGCTACACCTTC.

This chain joins TRBV9 and TRBJ1-1; 7 nucleotides align to TRBD1. Germline CDR1 and CDR2: SGDLS and YYNGEE. V lost 1 base to trimming and J lost 4 bases; unmatched junction nucleotides: 7. CDR3 length: 15 amino acids. CDR3 DNA: TGTGCCAGCAGCGTACAGGGGGGTGGGTTCACTGAAGCTTTCTTT. Translated: CASSVQGGGFTEAFF.

J is TRBJ2-7 and V is TRBV5-6; tentative D call: TRBD1 (6 bases). The CDR3 consists of 13 residues. Germline lookup yields CDR1 SGHDT and CDR2 YYEEEE. Trimming took off 4 bases at V and 1 base at J, with 9 bases between the two ends. The DNA of the CDR3 is TGTGCCAGCAGCAGGGGACAATCCTACGAGCAGTACTTC. It yields the protein CASSRGQSYEQYF.

The genes are TRBV15 and TRBJ2-1; the D gene is possibly TRBD2 (6 bases). V was clipped by 1 base and J by 8 bases, with 12 bases between them. CDR1 and CDR2 (germline): LNHNV, YYDKDF (reference sequence). The CDR3 has 14 amino acids. CDR3 bases: TGTGCCACCAGCAGAGCCCAGCGGGCCGATGAGCAGTTCTTC. This sequence encodes CATSRAQRADEQFF.

The genes are TRBV4-3 and TRBJ2-5; D perhaps matches TRBD1 (6 bases). Trimming cost V 0 bases and J 1 base, with 15 bases left between them. CDR1 is LGHNA and CDR2 is YSLEER in the germline V gene. This CDR3 is 17 amino acids long. CDR3 DNA sequence: TGCGCCAGCAGCCAAGACTACGCGAACAGGGTCCAAGAGACCCAGTACTTC. The encoded protein is CASSQDYANRVQETQYF.

This chain joins TRBV7-9 and TRBJ1-4; D is unresolved. CDR1 is SEHNR and CDR2 is FQNEAQ in the germline V gene (reference sequence). V dropped 6 bases and J dropped 3 bases, with 11 bases sitting between them. This CDR3 spans 14 amino acids. The CDR3: CASSTAGSNEKLFF. The CDR3 nucleotides are TGTGCCAGCAGTACAGCGGGGTCTAATGAAAAACTGTTTTTT.

The sample holds a few counts of this clone. V gene TRBV6-6 combines with J gene TRBJ2-7, with 8 bases fitting TRBD2. The V gene's germline CDR1 is MNHNY and CDR2 SVGAGI (reference sequence). This CDR3 has 14 amino acids. V dropped 7 bases and J dropped 6; count of bases not matched to a gene: 11. The chain's CDR3 is CASTTGGAGFEQYF. CDR3 nucleotide sequence: TGTGCCAGCACCACGGGGGGGGCCGGTTTCGAGCAGTACTTC.

This clone appeared a few times. The V and J genes are TRBV27 and TRBJ2-7; 8 bases agree with TRBD1. CDR3 length: 16 residues. From germline, CDR1 is MNHEY and CDR2 SMNVEV (reference sequence). Trimming removed 4 bases from V and 0 bases from J; junction bases left unmatched: 8. CDR3 in DNA: TGTGCCAGCAGTTCTCTGGGGACAGGCAACTCCTACGAGCAGTACTTC. Its translation is CASSSLGTGNSYEQYF.

This sequence joins TRBV28 and TRBJ1-5, with 8 nucleotides matching TRBD1. V dropped 1 base and J dropped 7; count of bases not matched to a gene: 3. The V gene's germline CDR1 is MDHEN and CDR2 SYDVKM. The CDR3 runs to 14 residues. CDR3 nucleotides: TGTGCCAGCAGTTTATATTCAGGGGGCCAGCCCCAGCATTTT. It translates to CASSLYSGGQPQHF.

In its sample, this clone was seen once. The chain recombines TRBV6-5 with TRBJ1-2; D is unclear. Looked up from germline, CDR1 is MNHEY and CDR2 is SVGAGI. CDR3 length: 13 residues. Trimming took 7 bases from V and 6 from J, leaving 15 bases between them. The CDR3 loop reads CASISSSGDGYTF. In nucleotides, the CDR3 is TGTGCCAGCATCTCTAGCTCCGGGGATGGCTACACCTTC.

The chain recombines TRBV6-5 with TRBJ1-4, with 11 bases fitting TRBD1. The germline gives CDR1 MNHEY, CDR2 SVGAGI. V dropped 4 bases and J dropped 7; count of bases not matched to a gene: 8. The CDR3 totals 16 residues. CDR3 DNA sequence: TGTGCCAGCAGTTCCGGCGTCGGACAGGGGGCTGAAAAACTGTTTTTT. This gives the protein CASSSGVGQGAEKLFF.

The chain employs TRBV9 and TRBJ2-3, with TRBD2 identical over 11 bases. Trimming at V came to 0 bases and at J to 9 bases, leaving 9 bases not matched to a gene. The germline CDR1 and CDR2 sequences are SGDLS and YYNGEE. The CDR3 has 16 residues. The CDR3 loop reads CASSVDTSGGRGTQYF. The CDR3 bases are TGTGCCAGCAGCGTAGACACTAGCGGGGGAAGGGGGACGCAGTATTTT.

The chain uses TRBV28 and TRBJ1-3; a possible D gene is TRBD1 (5 bases). Trimming stripped 1 base from V and 1 base from J, with 11 bases between. Germline CDR1 and CDR2: MDHEN and SYDVKM. This CDR3 region has 16 residues. The CDR3 bases are TGTGCCAGCAGTTTATTTAGGGGCGCGTCTGGAAACACCATATATTTT. Translation: CASSLFRGASGNTIYF.

The chain links TRBV27 to TRBJ2-3; 8 bases fit TRBD2. CDR1 is MNHEY and CDR2 is SMNVEV in the germline V gene (reference sequence). V was pared by 4 bases and J by 6 bases, with 9 bases of the junction left unmatched. The length of the CDR3 is 15 residues. CDR3 in amino acids: CASSSWRGADDTQYF. The CDR3 DNA sequence: TGTGCCAGCAGTTCGTGGCGGGGGGCGGACGATACGCAGTATTTT.